This section outlines one TCR beta chain sequence together with its context. Its antigen is as yet unknown. This specimen comes from a study of shared clonotypes between healthy human individuals. Study at large: The study drew on a couple of women and three men aged 18 to 49 as donors.

Overall study results and limits: Compared with memory subsets, naive subsets generally had larger estimated richness.

Those who donated were healthy HIV-negative adults, with no recent acute infections or vaccinations reported. After removal of 2 bases from V and 0 bases from J, the junction contained 12 bases not matched to a gene. The CDR3 is 18 residues long. Germline CDR1 and CDR2: MDHEN and SYDVKM. Assay runs were performed at deep level. Clones were read by immunoSEQ multiplex PCR, and TCRdb kept only the in-frame ones, dropping some. The table has 2 million to 2.5 million clones, approximately 94% seen once. The clonotype was recovered from a man younger than 35 in good health. Sequencing was carried out using naive CD4+ T cells sorted from blood. Subset reported: CD45RA+ positively selected. This sequence joins TRBV28 and TRBJ2-7; 8 bases map to TRBD1. The CDR3 DNA follows: TGTGCCAGCAGTTTAAGGCCGGTGTCGGGACAGGTCTCCTACGAGCAGTACTTC. Residues: CASSLRPVSGQVSYEQYF.